These T cell receptor beta chains were read from a single sample in a study of breast tumors, draining lymph nodes, adjacent tissues. TCRdb reprocessed the multiplex PCR reads with MiXCR, giving one entry per CDR3 protein. The repertoire has about 180,000 distinct CDR3 sequences, about 34% of them found once; the top ten carry roughly 3.8%. The material sequenced was axillary lymph node tissue. Every receptor here comes from a female donor with breast cancer. Some clones in this sample may be carry-over from other donors' samples. CDR3s include the opening cysteine and the closing phenylalanine or tryptophan. The D gene is left open where the match is weak. Size is omitted from some rows. Given values are once, few, many or a class for expanded clones.

>many|16|TRBV10-3|TRBD2|TRBJ2-5
CAISGGLAGGQETQYF
TGTGCCATCAGTGGAGGTCTAGCGGGGGGGCAAGAGACCCAGTACTTC
>many|15|TRBV15|NA|TRBJ1-3
CATSRDTGSGNTIYF
TGTGCCACCAGCAGAGACACTGGCTCTGGAAACACCATATATTTT
>many|14|TRBV3-1|NA|TRBJ1-2
CASSQVLGIYGYTF
TGTGCCAGCAGCCAAGTTCTGGGAATTTATGGCTACACCTTC
>many|13|TRBV7-3|TRBD1|TRBJ2-7
CASSSQGASEQYF
TGTGCCAGCAGCTCCCAGGGGGCAAGTGAGCAGTACTTC
>NA|15|TRBV9|NA|TRBJ1-2
CACSEGDGGVYGSTF
TGTGCCTGCAGCGAGGGGGACGGGGGGGTCTATGGCTCCACCTTC
>many|15|TRBV2|NA|TRBJ1-6
CASSEDGLGNSPLHF
TGTGCCAGCAGTGAAGATGGACTTGGAAATTCACCCCTCCACTTT
>many|14|TRBV20-1|TRBD2|TRBJ2-5
CSAGRTSGSETQYF
TGCAGTGCTGGAAGGACTAGCGGGTCGGAGACCCAGTACTTC
>once|18|TRBV29-1|TRBD2|TRBJ2-3
CSVKLAPFSWTSTDTQYF
TGCAGCGTTAAGCTAGCGCCCTTTTCGTGGACTAGCACAGATACACAGTATTTT
>many|22|TRBV10-2|TRBD2|TRBJ2-3
CASSESSGGKAGLAGGADTQYF
TGCGCCAGCAGTGAGTCGAGCGGTGGCAAGGCTGGGCTAGCGGGAGGGGCAGATACGCAGTATTTT
>many|16|TRBV20-1|NA|TRBJ2-3
CSATPSSGTSTDTQYF
TGCAGTGCTACCCCCTCCAGCGGCACTAGCACAGATACGCAGTATTTT
>NA|12|TRBV29-1|NA|TRBJ2-6
CSVVSGANVLTF
TGCAGCGTTGTCTCTGGGGCCAACGTCCTGACTTTC
>many|15|TRBV12-3/TRBV12-4|NA|TRBJ2-7
CASSRRDMGSYEQYF
TGTGCCAGCAGCCGCCGGGACATGGGATCATACGAGCAGTACTTC
>few|12|TRBV11-2|NA|TRBJ1-1
CASSQLSTEAFF
TGTGCCAGCAGCCAACTTTCCACTGAAGCTTTCTTT
>many|14|TRBV25-1|NA|TRBJ2-2
CASRDGANTGELFF
TGTGCCAGCAGGGACGGCGCGAACACCGGGGAGCTGTTTTTT
>many|14|TRBV9|TRBD1|TRBJ1-2
CASSVGGTDYGYTF
TGTGCCAGCAGCGTAGGAGGGACAGACTATGGCTACACCTTC
>many|12|TRBV12-3/TRBV12-4|TRBD2|TRBJ2-7
CASSFRREGQYF
TGTGCCAGCAGTTTCCGACGGGAGGGGCAGTACTTC
>NA|16|TRBV6-2/TRBV6-3|TRBD1|TRBJ2-4
CASSRMDRLAKNIQYF
TGTGCCAGCAGTCGCATGGACAGGCTAGCCAAAAACATTCAGTACTTC
>many|14|TRBV5-8|NA|TRBJ2-1
CASSSGGSNSEQFF
TGTGCCAGCAGCTCAGGAGGGTCCAATTCTGAGCAGTTCTTC
>few|14|TRBV6-5|NA|TRBJ2-3
CASSHSPTTDTQYF
TGTGCCAGCAGTCACTCCCCCACCACAGATACGCAGTATTTT
>NA|12|TRBV29-1|NA|TRBJ1-2
CGVGSGSSQYTF
NA
>many|14|TRBV27|NA|TRBJ1-6
CASRGSSYNSPLHF
TGTGCCAGCAGGGGGAGCTCCTATAATTCACCCCTCCACTTT
>NA|12|TRBV10-1|NA|TRBJ1-1
CASSESLLAAFF
TGCGCCAGCAGTGAGTCCCTCTTGGCCGCTTTCTTT
>NA|16|TRBV4-1|TRBD1|TRBJ1-1
CASSQEGQGINTEAFF
TGCGCCAGCAGCCAAGAGGGACAGGGGATAAACACTGAAGCTTTCTTT
>NA|11|TRBV20-1|NA|TRBJ2-2
CSAPAHGELSF
TGCAGTGCCCCTGCTCACGGGGAGCTGTCCTTT
>NA|12|TRBV20-1|NA|TRBJ2-2
CSARRESGELPF
TGCAGTGCTAGGAGGGAATCCGGGGAGCTGCCTTTT
>many|16|TRBV20-1|NA|TRBJ2-6
CSADPAGISGANVLTF
TGCAGTGCCGACCCGGCAGGGATCTCTGGGGCCAACGTCCTGACTTTC
>NA|12|TRBV12-3/TRBV12-4|NA|TRBJ2-2
CASSSTSGELFF
TGTGCCAGCAGTTCAACTAGCGGGGAGCTGTTTTTT
>many|13|TRBV5-4|NA|TRBJ1-2
CASSLPGTHGYTF
TGTGCCAGCAGCTTACCAGGGACCCATGGCTACACCTTC
>many|17|TRBV7-6|TRBD2|TRBJ2-7
CASRILPRRGDTYEQYF
TGTGCCAGCAGGATACTCCCCAGGCGGGGGGATACCTACGAGCAGTACTTC
>many|14|TRBV19|NA|TRBJ2-2
CASMRTPPAGELFF
TGTGCCAGTATGAGGACACCCCCGGCCGGGGAGCTGTTTTTT
>NA|16|TRBV20-1|NA|TRBJ2-2
CSASRGSSGTTGGLFF
TGCAGTGCTAGTAGAGGTTCAAGCGGCACCACCGGGGGGCTGTTTTTT
>NA|14|TRBV6-6|NA|TRBJ1-3
CASSHGGTGNTIYF
TGTGCCAGCAGTCACGGCGGGACCGGAAACACCATATATTTT
>once|16|TRBV30|TRBD1|TRBJ1-4
CAWSVQGSSTNEKLFF
TGTGCCTGGAGTGTACAGGGGTCATCAACTAATGAAAAACTGTTTTTT
>many|15|TRBV10-3|TRBD1|TRBJ2-5
CAISARTGGGETQYF
TGTGCCATCAGTGCACGGACAGGGGGGGGAGAGACCCAGTACTTC
>NA|15|TRBV20-1|TRBD2|TRBJ2-3
CSATGTSGGRDTQYF
TGCAGTGCCACCGGGACTAGCGGGGGCAGGGATACGCAGTATTTT
>NA|17|TRBV5-6|TRBD1|TRBJ2-1
CASSLESRAGGYNEQFF
TGTGCCAGCAGCTTGGAGTCCCGGGCAGGGGGCTACAATGAGCAGTTCTTC
>many|14|TRBV30|NA|TRBJ2-7
CAWSVEGGSGEQYF
TGTGCCTGGAGTGTGGAGGGGGGGTCCGGCGAGCAGTACTTC
>many|14|TRBV6-6|NA|TRBJ2-5
CASSYLAYQETQYF
TGTGCCAGCAGTTACTTGGCCTACCAAGAGACCCAGTACTTC
>many|14|TRBV10-3|NA|TRBJ2-7
CAISESGGGAEQYF
TGTGCCATCAGTGAGTCGGGGGGGGGGGCCGAGCAGTACTTC
>many|16|TRBV5-6|TRBD1|TRBJ1-4
CASSLSGTGTNEKLFF
TGTGCCAGCAGCTTGTCCGGGACAGGTACTAATGAAAAACTGTTTTTT
>NA|19|TRBV5-1|TRBD2|TRBJ2-2
CASSLMGSGTYTEGGELFF
TGCGCCAGCAGCTTGATGGGTAGCGGGACTTACACAGAGGGCGGGGAGCTGTTTTTT
>many|16|TRBV7-3|TRBD1|TRBJ2-1
CASSLGSGTGGNEQFF
TGTGCCAGCAGCTTAGGATCCGGGACAGGGGGCAATGAGCAGTTCTTC
>many|15|TRBV6-5|NA|TRBJ1-3
CASSYSRDPSDTIYF
TGTGCCAGCAGTTACTCCCGTGACCCGTCGGACACCATATATTTT
>many|18|TRBV7-2|NA|TRBJ1-5
CASSPTAGRILTGQPQHF
TGTGCCAGCAGCCCAACCGCCGGCCGTATTCTCACAGGGCAGCCCCAGCATTTT
>many|14|TRBV6-5|TRBD1|TRBJ1-2
CASSHTDRGHGYTF
TGTGCCAGCAGTCACACCGACAGGGGGCATGGCTACACCTTC
>NA|14|TRBV29-1|NA|TRBJ1-2
CSVAADRSLYGYTF
TGCAGCGTTGCCGCGGACAGAAGCCTCTATGGCTACACCTTC
>few|15|TRBV14|TRBD2|TRBJ2-7
CASSHGTSGPLEQYF
TGTGCCAGCAGCCACGGGACTAGCGGACCCCTTGAGCAGTACTTC
>many|16|TRBV6-1|TRBD1|TRBJ2-3
CASKPWDRGKADTQYF
TGTGCCAGCAAACCCTGGGACAGGGGAAAAGCAGATACGCAGTATTTT
>NA|15|TRBV24-1|NA|TRBJ1-3
CATSASVGAGNTIYF
TGTGCCACCAGTGCCTCGGTGGGTGCGGGAAACACCATATATTTT
>few|11|TRBV10-2|NA|TRBJ2-3
CASSDPSTQYF
TGCGCCAGCAGTGATCCATCGACGCAGTATTTT
>once|17|TRBV7-9|NA|TRBJ1-2
CASSEREEINMNYGYTF
TGTGCCAGCAGCGAGAGGGAGGAGATCAATATGAACTATGGCTACACCTTC
>NA|16|TRBV18|NA|TRBJ2-2
CPSSPLSYANTGELFF
TGTCCCAGCTCACCACTGTCATACGCGAACACCGGGGAGCTGTTTTTT
>many|15|TRBV10-3|NA|TRBJ2-3
CAIREDGISTDTQYF
TGTGCCATCAGAGAGGACGGTATTAGCACAGATACGCAGTATTTT
>NA|11|TRBV12-5|NA|TRBJ1-1
CASSGEYGTFF
TGTGCTAGTTCGGGGGAGTATGGAACTTTCTTT
>many|14|TRBV5-1|NA|TRBJ2-5
CASSAEGGSQTQYF
TGCGCCAGCAGCGCCGAGGGGGGCAGTCAGACCCAGTACTTC
>many|16|TRBV4-2|NA|TRBJ2-7
CASSQENRALSYEQYF
TGTGCCAGCAGCCAAGAAAACAGGGCGCTCTCCTACGAGCAGTACTTC
>NA|13|TRBV7-9|NA|TRBJ2-3
CASSPRRDLTQYF
TGTGCTAGCAGCCCCCGGCGGGACCTTACGCAGTATTTT
>many|13|TRBV5-1|NA|TRBJ2-1
CASRISSYNEQFF
TGCGCCAGCAGAATCAGCTCCTACAATGAGCAGTTCTTC
>NA|15|TRBV7-9|TRBD1|TRBJ1-6
CASSSGGLGNSPLHF
TGTGCCAGCAGCTCAGGGGGTCTAGGGAATTCACCCCTCCACTTT